Following are 19 T cell receptor beta chains from one sample sequenced in a study of Tregs in tolerant kidney transplant recipients. Here immunoSEQ multiplex PCR was the method, and the copy in TCRdb shows in-frame clones only, minus some. The profile shows about 100,000 clones, roughly 89% of them singletons. The sample consisted of CD4+ T cells from blood, taken before the transplant. The receptors shown here come from a human donor who received a combined kidney and bone marrow transplant.

The rearrangement uses TRBV28 and TRBJ2-7; D uncertain. The CDR3 loop spans 11 amino acids. CDR1 is MDHEN, CDR2 SYDVKM, per germline. V lost 3 bases and J 6 bases, leaving 6 bases between the germline ends. CDR3: CASSFLREQYF. Written as DNA, the CDR3 is TGTGCCAGCAGTTTCCTCCGCGAGCAGTACTTC. Combining the CDR3 with reference TRBV28 and TRBJ2-7 gives the whole variable domain DVKVTQSSRYLVKRTGEKVFLECVQDMDHENMFWYRQDPGLGLRLIYFSYDVKMKEKGDIPEGYSVSREKKERFSLILESASTNQTSMYLCASSFLREQYFGPGTRLTVT.

This sequence joins TRBV4-3 and TRBJ2-1; 7 bases are a match to TRBD2. The CDR3 runs to 16 residues. J gave up 4 bases and V 0 bases, and 6 bases lay outside the gene matches. From germline, CDR1 is LGHNA and CDR2 YSLEER. The CDR3 DNA sequence: TGCGCCAGCAGCCAAGATGGCGGGGGTGCATACAATGAGCAGTTCTTC. It yields the protein CASSQDGGGAYNEQFF.

The rearrangement uses TRBV11-3 and TRBJ2-1; a possible D gene is TRBD1 (7 bases). CDR3 length: 14 residues. In germline, CDR1 is SGHNT, CDR2 YENEEA. V lost 3 bases to trimming and J lost 10 bases, with 16 bases between them. Here the CDR3 reads CASSFAGQGGEQFF. The CDR3 DNA sequence: TGTGCCAGCAGCTTTGCCGGGCAGGGGGGAGAGCAGTTCTTC.

The V gene is TRBV19, the J gene TRBJ2-1; TRBD1 matches at 9 bases. This CDR3 has 15 residues. CDR1 is LNHDA, CDR2 SQIVND, per germline (reference sequence). V lost 5 bases, J lost 10 bases, and 12 bases stayed unmatched. CDR3 loop: CASSGRRDRVGEQFF. The CDR3 bases are TGTGCCAGTAGTGGCCGCCGGGACAGGGTGGGCGAGCAGTTCTTC.

V gene TRBV9 combines with J gene TRBJ2-1, with TRBD2 matching 12 bases. V dropped 4 bases and J dropped 7; count of bases not matched to a gene: 9. Germline loops: CDR1 SGDLS, CDR2 YYNGEE. The CDR3 contains 16 residues. As DNA, the CDR3 is TGTGCCAGCAGCCCCCAGACTAGCGGGAGAAGGAATGAGCAGTTCTTC. Translating it yields CASSPQTSGRRNEQFF.

The V call is TRBV27, the J call TRBJ2-7; a weak D match, TRBD2 (6 bases). The germline CDR1 and CDR2 sequences are MNHEY and SMNVEV (reference sequence). V was shortened by 6 bases and J by 4 bases, with 19 bases between the two germline ends. The CDR3 runs to 15 residues. The CDR3 nucleotides read TGTGCCAGCAGACCGCCCTCGGCGCGGGATTACGAGCAGTACTTC. Its protein is CASRPPSARDYEQYF.

The J gene is TRBJ1-1, the V gene TRBV14; 9 nucleotides agree with TRBD1. Trimming at V came to 4 bases and at J to 0 bases, leaving 3 bases not matched to a gene. This CDR3 has 15 residues. Germline V CDR1 and CDR2: SGHDN, FVKESK. The CDR3 DNA sequence: TGTGCCAGCAGCCGACAGGGGGGGGTGAACACTGAAGCTTTCTTT. It encodes CASSRQGGVNTEAFF.

Turning to this clone: Other DNA sequences in this specimen translate into the identical CDR3. The chain uses TRBV7-2 and TRBJ2-5; the D is unclear. The CDR3 loop spans 12 amino acids. V was cut by 3 bases and J by 4 bases, with 6 bases left in between. From germline, CDR1 is SGHTA and CDR2 FQGNSA. This chain's CDR3 is CASSLVRETQYF. For the CDR3, the DNA is TGTGCCAGCAGCTTGGTGAGAGAGACCCAGTACTTC.

The V gene is TRBV28, the J gene TRBJ2-7; a possible D gene is TRBD1 (5 bases). V was shortened by 5 bases and J by 11 bases, with 13 bases between the two germline ends. CDR3 length: 11 residues. CDR1 is MDHEN, CDR2 SYDVKM, per germline. The CDR3 here is CASSHIGEKYF. The CDR3 DNA is TGTGCCAGCAGTCATATAGGGGAAAAGTACTTC.

The chain links TRBV19 to TRBJ2-7, with a weak D call TRBD1 (6 bases). Trimming stripped 5 bases from V and 2 bases from J, with 19 bases between. CDR1 is LNHDA, CDR2 SQIVND, per germline (reference sequence). This CDR3 is built from 16 residues. The CDR3 nucleotides read TGTGCCAGTAGTTTGTTTGCAGGGGTGTATACCTACGAGCAGTACTTC. Amino acids: CASSLFAGVYTYEQYF.

The chain couples TRBV2 to TRBJ2-6; 8 bases are a match to TRBD1. Germline loops: CDR1 SNHLY, CDR2 FYNNEI. There are 20 residues in the CDR3. Trimming took 1 base from V and 0 from J; bases not matched to a gene: 11. This chain's CDR3 is CASSEERQGWVSSGANVLTF. The DNA of the CDR3 is TGTGCCAGCAGTGAAGAGAGACAGGGGTGGGTTAGCTCTGGGGCCAACGTCCTGACTTTC.

This clone was seen more than once but under ten times. This rearrangement joins TRBV18 to TRBJ1-4; 7 positions match TRBD1. The V gene's germline CDR1 is KGHSH and CDR2 LQKENI. Losses at the gene ends were 3 bases for V and 8 bases for J; bases not matched to a gene: 6. The CDR3 extends over 14 amino acids. The CDR3 DNA sequence: TGTGCCAGCTCACCTGGGACAGTTAGCGAAAAACTGTTTTTT. This gives the protein CASSPGTVSEKLFF. The variable domain in full, with the rest retrieved from reference TRBV18 and TRBJ1-4, is NAGVMQNPRHLVRRRGQEARLRCSPMKGHSHVYWYRQLPEEGLKFMVYLQKENIIDESGMPKERFSAEFPKEGPSILRIQQVVRGDSAAYFCASSPGTVSEKLFFGSGTQLSVL.

The chain uses TRBV11-2 and TRBJ1-2; 7 nucleotides agree with TRBD1. The CDR3 runs to 14 residues. J lost 6 bases, V lost 5 bases, and 9 bases had no gene match. Germline V gene sequence: CDR1 SGHAT, CDR2 FQNNGV. CDR3 in DNA: TGTGCCAGCAGCCAACGCCGACAGGGAAATGGCTACACCTTC. Translated: CASSQRRQGNGYTF. Looking up the rest from reference TRBV11-2 and TRBJ1-2 gives the full variable domain: EAGVAQSPRYKIIEKRQSVAFWCNPISGHATLYWYQQILGQGPKLLIQFQNNGVVDDSQLPKDRFSAERLKGVDSTLKIQPAKLEDSAVYLCASSQRRQGNGYTFGSGTRLTVV.

The chain has TRBV5-1 and TRBJ1-4; possible D gene TRBD1, 5 bases. Germline assignment: CDR1 SGHRS and CDR2 YFSETQ. Trimming removed 0 bases at V and 8 bases at J, with 14 bases between. This CDR3 comprises 15 residues. This chain's CDR3 is CASSLEGGGAEKLFF. For the CDR3, the DNA is TGCGCCAGCAGCTTGGAGGGAGGAGGGGCGGAAAAACTGTTTTTT.

This sequence joins TRBV7-6 and TRBJ2-5, with a possible D match to TRBD1 (5 bases). The CDR3 consists of 13 residues. Trimming left V 5 bases short and J 7 bases short, with 14 bases between. CDR1 and CDR2 (germline): SGHVS, FNYEAQ. The CDR3 reads CASSPQPQGTQYF. The DNA of the CDR3 is TGTGCCAGCAGCCCTCAGCCCCAGGGGACCCAGTACTTC.

The chain links TRBV5-1 to TRBJ1-1, with 11 nucleotides matching TRBD1. This CDR3 spans 15 amino acids. The V segment lost 3 bases and the J segment 1 base; nucleotides outside the gene matches: 2. Germline-derived CDR1 and CDR2 are SGHRS and YFSETQ. CDR3 sequence (DNA): TGCGCCAGCAGCTCAGGGACAGGGGGGAACACTGAAGCTTTCTTT. It is translated as CASSSGTGGNTEAFF.

The chain has TRBV30 and TRBJ1-2; maybe TRBD1 (5 bases). The V and J ends lost 6 bases and 7 bases respectively, with 18 bases between them. Germline values: CDR1 GTSNPN, CDR2 SVGIG (reference sequence). The CDR3 length is 13 residues. The CDR3, as DNA: TGTGCCTGCCCACAGGTCCCTTTGGGTGGCTACACCTTC. Its protein is CACPQVPLGGYTF.

The rearrangement uses TRBV19 and TRBJ2-7; TRBD1 aligns across 9 bases. Germline-derived CDR1 and CDR2 are LNHDA and SQIVND (reference sequence). The CDR3 loop spans 14 amino acids. V lost 3 bases and J lost 4; bases outside the gene matches: 4. The CDR3 bases are TGTGCCAGTAGTATGCCGGGACAGGGTTACGAGCAGTACTTC. Translation: CASSMPGQGYEQYF.

The count of this clone is one. The chain employs TRBV5-4 and TRBJ2-4, with 8 bases aligning to TRBD2. CDR1 and CDR2 (germline): SGHNT, YYREEE (reference sequence). The CDR3 contains 15 residues. The J segment lost 7 bases and the V segment lost 4 bases, leaving 10 bases of the junction unmatched. The chain's CDR3 is CASSPDSGGRNIQYF. The CDR3 nucleotides read TGTGCCAGCAGCCCCGACTCGGGGGGGCGGAACATTCAGTACTTC.